Listed here are 13 T cell receptor beta chains from one sample, sequenced in a study of blood T cell repertoires in COVID-19. Assay: immunoSEQ multiplex PCR; the TCRdb copy retains only in-frame clones and omits some. This sample yields some 530,000 clones, of which 70% to 90% are seen a single time; roughly 3.1% belongs to the top ten. Sequencing was performed on peripheral blood. The receptors were gathered from a human donor in a cohort sampled during active COVID-19.

V usage is TRBV11-2 and J usage is TRBJ1-2, with D perhaps TRBD1 (5 bases). V shed 1 base and J shed 4 bases, with 10 bases lying between them. The germline gives CDR1 SGHAT, CDR2 FQNNGV. The CDR3 runs to 14 residues. This CDR3 reads CASSLGAGGYGYTF. The CDR3 DNA reads TGTGCCAGCAGCTTAGGGGCCGGGGGCTATGGCTACACCTTC.

This clone was found a few times. The chain combines TRBV21-1 with TRBJ2-1; no DNA check was done on the table's D call, TRBD2. TRBV21-1 is noted as a pseudogene. The CDR3 runs to 18 residues. This CDR3 reads CASSKVGGTSGYYNEQFF. The DNA for the CDR3 is TGTGCCAGCAGCAAAGTTGGGGGGACTAGCGGGTACTACAATGAGCAGTTCTTC.

The CDR3 is CASSIQSGLQETQYF. The CDR3 DNA reads TGTGCCAGTAGTATTCAGAGCGGGTTACAAGAGACCCAGTACTTC. This rearrangement joins TRBV19 to TRBJ2-5, with D possibly TRBD2 on 6 matching bases. The germline gives CDR1 LNHDA, CDR2 SQIVND (reference sequence). V was cut by 3 bases and J by 2 bases, with 13 bases left in between. This CDR3 spans 15 amino acids.

This chain connects TRBV5-4 to TRBJ2-1; 10 nucleotides align to TRBD2. With V trimmed by 3 bases and J by 3 bases, 3 bases remained unmatched. The CDR3 covers 15 residues. CDR1 is SGHNT, CDR2 YYREEE, per germline (reference sequence). Here the CDR3 DNA reads TGTGCCAGCAGCTCTAGCGGGAGAGGCTACAATGAGCAGTTCTTC. It codes for CASSSSGRGYNEQFF. Based on the CDR3 plus reference TRBV5-4 and TRBJ2-1, the full variable domain is ETGVTQSPTHLIKTRGQQVTLRCSSQSGHNTVSWYQQALGQGPQFIFQYYREEENGRGNFPPRFSGLQFPNYSSELNVNALELDDSALYLCASSSSGRGYNEQFFGPGTRLTVL.

V and J are TRBV3-1 (or the pseudogene TRBV3-2) and TRBJ2-7; 8 bases are a match to TRBD2. V trimming: 4 bases; J trimming: 7 bases; junction bases outside the gene matches: 0. The CDR3 runs to 11 residues. In germline, CDR1 is LGHDT, CDR2 YNNKEL (reference sequence). The CDR3, as DNA: TGTGCCAGCAGCCCGGGGGGGGAGCAGTACTTC. It yields the protein CASSPGGEQYF.

The chain is built from TRBV7-6 and TRBJ2-7; 7 bases are a match to TRBD1. Trimming at V came to 5 bases and at J to 0 bases, leaving 7 bases not matched to a gene. The CDR3 loop spans 15 amino acids. Germline CDR1 reads SGHVS; CDR2 reads FNYEAQ. The CDR3 coding sequence is TGTGCCAGCAGCCCGGACAGGCCTAGCTCCTACGAGCAGTACTTC. Its translation is CASSPDRPSSYEQYF.

The CDR3 here is CASSLGLAHNEQYF. The CDR3 nucleotides read TGTGCCAGCAGCTTAGGACTAGCGCACAACGAGCAGTACTTC. The chain joins TRBV7-3 to TRBJ2-7; 9 bases align to TRBD2. Germline CDR1 and CDR2: SGHTA and FQGTGA. Trimming took 2 bases from V and 5 from J; bases not matched to a gene: 4. There are 14 residues in the CDR3.

The chain joins TRBV7-2 to TRBJ1-2; D unresolved. V was shortened by 0 bases and J by 8 bases, with 7 bases between the two germline ends. This CDR3 has 12 amino acids. The germline V gene has CDR1 SGHTA and CDR2 FQGNSA. CDR3 residues: CASSLASQGYTF. In nucleotides, the CDR3 is TGTGCCAGCAGCTTAGCGTCACAGGGCTACACCTTC.

This chain connects TRBV19 to TRBJ2-7; D may be TRBD1 (5 bases). CDR1 and CDR2 (germline): LNHDA, SQIVND (reference sequence). CDR3 length: 11 residues. The V end was cut by 5 bases, the J end by 10 bases, with 12 bases between. CDR3 sequence reads: CASSDRMLQYF. The CDR3 DNA follows: TGTGCCAGTAGTGACAGAATGTTACAGTACTTC.

The chain carries TRBV7-2 and TRBJ2-5, with D unclear. The CDR3 has 12 residues. Per germline, CDR1 SGHTA and CDR2 FQGNSA. Trimming took off 5 bases at V and 5 bases at J, with 9 bases between the two ends. CDR3 bases: TGTGCCAGCAGCACCTACGGGGAGACCCAGTACTTC. It yields the protein CASSTYGETQYF.

V gene TRBV19 combines with J gene TRBJ1-3; TRBD1 aligns across 9 bases. Trimming cost V 4 bases and J 0 bases; bases outside gene matches: 7. The CDR3 has 17 residues. Germline CDR1 LNHDA, CDR2 SQIVND (reference sequence). The CDR3 nucleotides are TGTGCCAGTAGTACTTCCCGGGACAGGGTCTCTGGAAACACCATATATTTT. This gives the protein CASSTSRDRVSGNTIYF.

In this sample, this clone turned up many times. The genes are TRBV30 and TRBJ1-6; 9 nucleotides match TRBD1. The V and J ends lost 0 bases and 8 bases, in that order; junction bases with no gene match: 8. The V gene's germline CDR1 is GTSNPN and CDR2 SVGIG (reference sequence). CDR3 length: 16 residues. CDR3 nucleotides: TGTGCCTGGAGTGTACTTGGGACAGGGTATCATTCACCCCTCCACTTT. Its protein is CAWSVLGTGYHSPLHF.

The V call is TRBV29-1, the J call TRBJ2-7; D possibly corresponds to TRBD1 (5 bases). The length of the CDR3 is 12 residues. With 3 bases removed from V and 6 bases from J, the gap between germline ends came to 12 bases. The germline V gene has CDR1 SQVTM and CDR2 ANQGSEA. CDR3 nucleotide sequence: TGCAGCGTTGACGGCAGGGTAGGCGAGCAGTACTTC. This codes for CSVDGRVGEQYF.